Here is one T cell receptor (beta chain) with its context. As yet, its antigen is unknown. This specimen comes from a study of T cells in narcolepsy. Across the whole study: Donors had narcolepsy type 1 or type 2, or were healthy controls. Overall study results and limits: Healthy controls reportedly lacked the autoreactive clonotypes serially found in patients' blood.

Trimming at V came to 1 base and at J to 6 bases, leaving 6 bases not matched to a gene. There are 16 residues in the CDR3. From germline, CDR1 is MNHNS and CDR2 SASEGT. TCRdb keeps only in-frame clones here, not all; method: immunoSEQ multiplex PCR. The repertoire holds about 15,000 clones, 85% to 90% seen once, with 35% to 40% in the top ten. Sequences were obtained from memory (CD45RA-) CD4+ T cells from blood. This receptor was identified in a human donor in good health. This chain links TRBV6-1 with TRBJ2-1, with TRBD2 matching over 10 bases. This chain's CDR3 is CASSEELLAGRNEQFF. In DNA, the CDR3 is TGTGCCAGCAGTGAAGAGCTACTAGCGGGGCGCAATGAGCAGTTCTTC.